Listed below are T cell receptor beta chains from one sample, sequenced in a study of blood T cell repertoires in COVID-19. Measured with immunoSEQ multiplex PCR; TCRdb has only the in-frame clones, and not every one. The sample contains fewer than 300,000 clones, 85% of which appear only once. The sample comprised peripheral blood. These receptors came from a man aged 45-65 years with active or convalescent COVID-19. Each CDR3 is given with its conserved first and last residue. A D gene is named only where the DNA matches it firmly. Rows may omit the clone size; those that give it use once, few, many or a size class.

j_gene	abundance	v_gene	d_gene	CDR3aa
TRBJ2-1	-	TRBV3-1/TRBV3-2	TRBD2	CATRAGGDNEQFF
TRBJ1-1	-	TRBV15	-	CATSRDRQTNTEAFF
TRBJ2-5	-	TRBV7-3	TRBD1	CASSLGQGGQETQYF
TRBJ1-3	few	TRBV5-6	-	CASSYDRASGNTIYF
TRBJ1-1	-	TRBV6-6	-	CASSYSGRGEAFF
TRBJ2-2	-	TRBV9	TRBD1	CASSVDQGAGELFF
TRBJ2-1	-	TRBV15	TRBD2	CATSQTSGMGNEQFF
TRBJ2-7	-	TRBV30	TRBD2	CAWDPSWRTGGPGEQYF
TRBJ1-3	-	TRBV7-6	-	CASSELSDTHSGNTIYF
TRBJ1-1	few	TRBV14	-	CASSQHMNTEAFF
TRBJ2-1	-	TRBV5-1	-	CASSYIAGLSYNEQFF
TRBJ1-2	-	TRBV28	-	CASSLWRQNYGYTF
TRBJ2-7	-	TRBV18	-	CASSPQGFTYEQYF
TRBJ2-2	-	TRBV5-1	-	CASSQEIGELFF